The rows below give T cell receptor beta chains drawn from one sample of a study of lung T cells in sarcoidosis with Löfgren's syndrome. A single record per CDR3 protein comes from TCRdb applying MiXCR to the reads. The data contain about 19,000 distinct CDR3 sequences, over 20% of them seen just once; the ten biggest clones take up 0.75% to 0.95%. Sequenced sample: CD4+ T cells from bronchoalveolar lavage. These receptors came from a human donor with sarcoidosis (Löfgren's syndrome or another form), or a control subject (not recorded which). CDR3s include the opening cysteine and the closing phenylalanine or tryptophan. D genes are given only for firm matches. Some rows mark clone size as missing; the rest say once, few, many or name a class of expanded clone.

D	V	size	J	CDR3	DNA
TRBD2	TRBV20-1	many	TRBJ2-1	CSESGLANEQFF	TGCAGTGAATCGGGACTAGCAAATGAGCAGTTCTTC
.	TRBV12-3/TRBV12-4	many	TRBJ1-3	CASSLQARWGNTIYF	TGTGCCAGCAGTTTGCAAGCTCGGTGGGGAAACACCATATATTTT
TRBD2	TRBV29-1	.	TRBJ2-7	CSVESDALTSGVTYEQYF	TGCAGCGTCGAATCGGACGCCTTGACTAGCGGTGTCACCTACGAGCAGTACTTC
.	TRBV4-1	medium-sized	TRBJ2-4	CASSFSARIRSVDIQYF	TGCGCCAGCAGCTTCTCGGCCCGGATCCGCTCGGTGGACATTCAGTACTTC
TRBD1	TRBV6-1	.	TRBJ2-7	CASTPWGDRGFTNEQYF	TGTGCCAGCACCCCCTGGGGGGACAGGGGATTTACCAACGAGCAGTACTTC
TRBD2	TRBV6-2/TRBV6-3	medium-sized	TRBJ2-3	CASSFPSGKGTDTQYF	TGTGCCAGCAGTTTCCCTAGCGGAAAAGGGACAGATACGCAGTATTTT
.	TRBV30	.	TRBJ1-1	CAWSVQANGAFF	TGTGCCTGGAGTGTACAGGCAAATGGAGCTTTCTTT
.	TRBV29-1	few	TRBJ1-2	CSVVALNYGYTF	TGCAGCGTTGTTGCCCTTAACTATGGCTACACCTTC
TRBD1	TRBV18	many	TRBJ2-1	CASSPDRGGDEQFF	TGTGCCAGCTCACCTGACAGGGGAGGCGATGAGCAGTTCTTC
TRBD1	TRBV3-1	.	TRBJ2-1	CASSGYRGHNEQFF	TGTGCCAGCAGCGGGTACAGGGGTCACAATGAGCAGTTCTTC
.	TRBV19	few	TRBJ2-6	CASSIGGPGSGANVLTF	TGTGCCAGTAGTATAGGAGGGCCGGGCTCTGGGGCCAACGTCCTGACTTTC
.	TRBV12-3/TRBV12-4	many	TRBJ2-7	CASSLGSYEQYF	TGTGCCAGCAGTTTGGGCTCCTACGAGCAGTACTTC
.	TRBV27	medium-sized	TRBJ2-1	CASSFNGNEQFF	TGTGCCAGCAGTTTCAACGGGAATGAGCAGTTCTTC
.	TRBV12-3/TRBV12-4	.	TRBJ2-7	CASSRPASSYEQYF	TGTGCCAGCAGTCGGCCTGCGAGCTCCTACGAGCAGTACTTT
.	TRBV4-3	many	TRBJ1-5	CASSLGLFQPQHF	TGCGCCAGCAGCCTCGGGCTTTTTCAGCCCCAGCATTTT
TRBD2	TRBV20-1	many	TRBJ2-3	CSARLGTSGNIDTQYF	TGCAGTGCTCGACTAGGGACTAGCGGGAATATCGATACGCAGTATTTT
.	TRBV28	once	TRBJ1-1	CTGSLLGDVNTEAFF	TGTACCGGCAGTTTATTAGGAGACGTTAACACTGAAGCTTTCTTT
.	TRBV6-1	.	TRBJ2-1	CASSEGFSSDSSYNEHFF	TGTGCCAGTAGTGAAGGTTTCTCTTCCGACAGCTCCTACAATGAGCATTTCTTC
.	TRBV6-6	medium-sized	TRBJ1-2	CASSYSRDGRGTF	TGTGCCAGCAGTTACTCCCGGGACGGCCGTGGTACCTTC
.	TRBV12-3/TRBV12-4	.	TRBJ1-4	CASSLEATNEKLFF	TGTGCCAGCAGTTTGGAGGCAACTAATGAAAAACTGTTTTTT
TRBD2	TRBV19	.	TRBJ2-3	CASSIGAGGPTDTQYF	TGTGCCAGTAGTATAGGAGCGGGAGGGCCCACAGATACGCAGTATTTT
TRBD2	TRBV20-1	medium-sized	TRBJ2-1	CSARAGGRGYNEQFF	TGCAGTGCTAGAGCGGGCGGGAGAGGTTACAATGAGCAGTTCTTC
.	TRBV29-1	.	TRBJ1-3	CSVGMRGMSSGNTIYF	TGCAGCGTTGGGATGAGGGGTATGAGCTCTGGAAACACCATATATTTT
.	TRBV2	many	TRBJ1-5	CASSKIESNQPQHF	TGTGCCAGCAGTAAAATAGAGAGCAATCAGCCCCAGCATTTT
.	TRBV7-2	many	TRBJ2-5	CASSFAETQYF	TGTGCCAGCAGCTTTGCGGAGACCCAGTACTTC